This T cell receptor beta chain stems from a study of control samples from healthy donors and cancer patients. Produced via immunoSEQ multiplex PCR; TCRdb's table is partial and in-frame only. The table has 130,000 or so clones, roughly 90% seen once. V was clipped by 6 bases and J by 5 bases; unmatched bases: 4. Germline V CDR1 and CDR2: SQVTM, ANQGSEA. The CDR3 contains 12 residues. As concerns this clone: The same CDR3 can be traced to other DNA sequences in this sample.

The source is a man aged 45-60 years in good health. The rearrangement joins TRBV29-1 to TRBJ1-1; 9 bases match TRBD1. The specimen was blood. The CDR3 nucleotides are TGCAGCGTAGACAGGGGGAGGACTGAAGCTTTCTTT. Its translation: CSVDRGRTEAFF. Full variable domain (missing parts from reference TRBV29-1 and TRBJ1-1): SAVISQKPSRDICQRGTSLTIQCQVDSQVTMMFWYRQQPGQSLTLIATANQGSEATYESGFVIDKFPISRPNLTFSTLTVSNMSPEDSSIYLCSVDRGRTEAFFGQGTRLTVV.